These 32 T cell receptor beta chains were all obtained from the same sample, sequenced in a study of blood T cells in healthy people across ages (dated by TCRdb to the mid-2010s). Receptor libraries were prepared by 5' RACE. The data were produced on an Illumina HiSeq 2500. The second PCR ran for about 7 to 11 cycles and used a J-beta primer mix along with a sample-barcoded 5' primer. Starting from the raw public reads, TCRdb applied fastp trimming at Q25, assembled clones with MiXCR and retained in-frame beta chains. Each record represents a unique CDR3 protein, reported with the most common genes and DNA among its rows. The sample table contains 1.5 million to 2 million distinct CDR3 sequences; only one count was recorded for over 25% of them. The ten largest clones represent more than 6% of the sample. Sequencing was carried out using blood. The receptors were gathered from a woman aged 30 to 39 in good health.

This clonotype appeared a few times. In DNA, the CDR3 is TGTGCCAGCAGCTTAGCCCCAGCGGGTGAGACCCAGTACTTC. Translating gives CASSLAPAGETQYF. The rearrangement links TRBV13 to TRBJ2-5, with D maybe TRBD2 (6 bases). V lost 1 base and J lost 5, with 11 bases in between. This CDR3 is built from 14 residues. Germline assignment: CDR1 PRHDT and CDR2 FYEKMQ (reference sequence).

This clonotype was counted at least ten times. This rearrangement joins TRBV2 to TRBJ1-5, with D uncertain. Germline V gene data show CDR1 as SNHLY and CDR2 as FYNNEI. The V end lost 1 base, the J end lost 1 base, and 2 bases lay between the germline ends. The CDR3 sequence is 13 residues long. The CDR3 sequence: CASSEESNQPQHF. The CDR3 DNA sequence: TGTGCCAGCAGTGAAGAGAGCAATCAGCCCCAGCATTTT.

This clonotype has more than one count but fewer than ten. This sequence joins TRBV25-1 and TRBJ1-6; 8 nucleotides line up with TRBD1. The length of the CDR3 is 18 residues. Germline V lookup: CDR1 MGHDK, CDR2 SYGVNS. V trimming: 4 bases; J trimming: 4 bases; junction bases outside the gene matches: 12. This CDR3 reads CASSGVRQGFAYNSPLHF. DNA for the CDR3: TGTGCCAGCAGTGGCGTTCGACAGGGGTTCGCATATAATTCACCCCTCCACTTT. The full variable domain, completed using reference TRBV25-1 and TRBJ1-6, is EADIYQTPRYLVIGTGKKITLECSQTMGHDKMYWYQQDPGMELHLIHYSYGVNSTEKGDLSSESTVSRIRTEHFPLTLESARPSHTSQYLCASSGVRQGFAYNSPLHFGNGTRLTVT.

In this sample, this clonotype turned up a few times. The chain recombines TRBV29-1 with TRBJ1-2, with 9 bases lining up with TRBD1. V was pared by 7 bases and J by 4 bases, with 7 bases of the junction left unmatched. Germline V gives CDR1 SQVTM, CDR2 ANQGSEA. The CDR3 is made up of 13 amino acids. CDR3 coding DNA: TGCAGCGGGGGGGACAGGGAACCCTATGGCTACACCTTC. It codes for CSGGDREPYGYTF. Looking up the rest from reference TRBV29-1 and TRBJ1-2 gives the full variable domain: SAVISQKPSRDICQRGTSLTIQCQVDSQVTMMFWYRQQPGQSLTLIATANQGSEATYESGFVIDKFPISRPNLTFSTLTVSNMSPEDSSIYLCSGGDREPYGYTFGSGTRLTVV.

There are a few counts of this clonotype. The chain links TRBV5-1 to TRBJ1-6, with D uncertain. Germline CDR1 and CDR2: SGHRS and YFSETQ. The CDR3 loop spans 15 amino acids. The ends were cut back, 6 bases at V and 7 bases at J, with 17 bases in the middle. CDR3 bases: TGCGCCAGCACCCCCATCTCTGGGGTCAATTCACCCCTCCACTTT. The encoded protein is CASTPISGVNSPLHF.

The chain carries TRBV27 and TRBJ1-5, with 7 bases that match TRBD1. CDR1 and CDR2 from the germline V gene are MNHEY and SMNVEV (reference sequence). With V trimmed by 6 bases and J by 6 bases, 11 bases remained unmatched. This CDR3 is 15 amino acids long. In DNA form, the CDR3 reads TGTGCCAGCAGGCCCGGAGGGGGCGCAGGTCAGCCCCAGCATTTT. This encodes CASRPGGGAGQPQHF.

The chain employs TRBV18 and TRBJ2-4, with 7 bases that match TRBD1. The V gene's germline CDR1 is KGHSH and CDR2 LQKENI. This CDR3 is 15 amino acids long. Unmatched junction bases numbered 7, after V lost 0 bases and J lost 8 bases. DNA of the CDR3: TGTGCCAGCTCACCACCCTTTAGGGGGCTTGACATTCAGTACTTC. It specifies CASSPPFRGLDIQYF. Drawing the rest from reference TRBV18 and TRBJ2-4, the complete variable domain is NAGVMQNPRHLVRRRGQEARLRCSPMKGHSHVYWYRQLPEEGLKFMVYLQKENIIDESGMPKERFSAEFPKEGPSILRIQQVVRGDSAAYFCASSPPFRGLDIQYFGAGTRLSVL.

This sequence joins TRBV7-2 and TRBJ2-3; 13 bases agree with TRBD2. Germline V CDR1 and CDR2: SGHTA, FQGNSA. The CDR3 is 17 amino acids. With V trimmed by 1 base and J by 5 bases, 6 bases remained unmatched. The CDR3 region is CASSLEGLAGFRDTQYF. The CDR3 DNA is TGTGCCAGCAGCTTAGAGGGACTAGCGGGGTTTAGAGATACGCAGTATTTT.

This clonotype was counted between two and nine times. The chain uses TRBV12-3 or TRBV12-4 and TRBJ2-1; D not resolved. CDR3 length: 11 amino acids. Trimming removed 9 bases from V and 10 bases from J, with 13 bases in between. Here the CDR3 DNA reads TGTGCCAGTAGAAGAAGGAAGGAGCAGTTCTTC. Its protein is CASRRRKEQFF.

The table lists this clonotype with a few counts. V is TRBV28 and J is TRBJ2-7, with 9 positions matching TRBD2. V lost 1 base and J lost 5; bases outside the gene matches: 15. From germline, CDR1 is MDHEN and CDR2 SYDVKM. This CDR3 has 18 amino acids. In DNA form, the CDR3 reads TGTGCCAGCAGTTTATCCCACAAAGATAGCGGGGGCCGGGACGAGCAGTACTTC. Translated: CASSLSHKDSGGRDEQYF.

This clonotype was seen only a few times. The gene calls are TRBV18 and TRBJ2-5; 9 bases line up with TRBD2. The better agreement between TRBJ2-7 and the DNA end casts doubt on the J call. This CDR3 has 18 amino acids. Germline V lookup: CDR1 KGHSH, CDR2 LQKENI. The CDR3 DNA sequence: TGTGCCAGCTCCCTGTTCTCTTTGTTGGGGACTAGCCCCGCCGAGCAGTACTTC. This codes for CASSLFSLLGTSPAEQYF.

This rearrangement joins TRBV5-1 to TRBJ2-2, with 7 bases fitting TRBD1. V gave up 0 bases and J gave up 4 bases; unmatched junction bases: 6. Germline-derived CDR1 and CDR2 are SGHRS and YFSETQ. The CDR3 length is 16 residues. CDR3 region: CASSLAWDSPTGELFF. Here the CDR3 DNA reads TGCGCCAGCAGCTTGGCTTGGGACAGTCCCACCGGGGAGCTGTTTTTT.

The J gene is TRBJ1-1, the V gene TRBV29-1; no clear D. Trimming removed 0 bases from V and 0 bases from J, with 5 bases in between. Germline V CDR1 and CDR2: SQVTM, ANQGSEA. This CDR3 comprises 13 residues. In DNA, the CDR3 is TGCAGCGTTGAAGATCCTATGAACACTGAAGCTTTCTTT. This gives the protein CSVEDPMNTEAFF.

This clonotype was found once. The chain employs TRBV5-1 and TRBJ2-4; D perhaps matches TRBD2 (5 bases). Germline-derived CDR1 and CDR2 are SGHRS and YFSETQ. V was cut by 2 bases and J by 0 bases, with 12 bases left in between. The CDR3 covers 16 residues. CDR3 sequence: CASSFEGRVAKNIQYF. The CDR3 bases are TGCGCCAGCAGCTTCGAGGGTCGGGTAGCCAAAAACATTCAGTACTTC.

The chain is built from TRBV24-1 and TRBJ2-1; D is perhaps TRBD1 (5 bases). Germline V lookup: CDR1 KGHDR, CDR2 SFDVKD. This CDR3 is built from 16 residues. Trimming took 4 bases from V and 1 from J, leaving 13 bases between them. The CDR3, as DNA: TGTGCCACCAGTGAAGGCAGGGTCGGATCCTACAATGAGCAGTTCTTC. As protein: CATSEGRVGSYNEQFF.

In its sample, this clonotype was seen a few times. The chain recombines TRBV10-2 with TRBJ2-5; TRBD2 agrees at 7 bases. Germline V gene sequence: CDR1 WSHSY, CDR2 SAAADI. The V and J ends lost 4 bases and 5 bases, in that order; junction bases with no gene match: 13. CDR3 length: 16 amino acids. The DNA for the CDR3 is TGCGCCAGCAGTGGACGGACTAGTTATTGGGAGGAGACCCAGTACTTC. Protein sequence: CASSGRTSYWEETQYF.

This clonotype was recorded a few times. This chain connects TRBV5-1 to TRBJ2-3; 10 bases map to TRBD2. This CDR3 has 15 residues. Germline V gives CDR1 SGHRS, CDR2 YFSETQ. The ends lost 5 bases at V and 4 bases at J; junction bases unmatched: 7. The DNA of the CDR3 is TGCGCCAGCAGGGCTAGCGGGAGACGTGCAGATACGCAGTATTTT. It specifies CASRASGRRADTQYF. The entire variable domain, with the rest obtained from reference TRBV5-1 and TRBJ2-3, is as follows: KAGVTQTPRYLIKTRGQQVTLSCSPISGHRSVSWYQQTPGQGLQFLFEYFSETQRNKGNFPGRFSGRQFSNSRSEMNVSTLELGDSALYLCASRASGRRADTQYFGPGTRLTVL.

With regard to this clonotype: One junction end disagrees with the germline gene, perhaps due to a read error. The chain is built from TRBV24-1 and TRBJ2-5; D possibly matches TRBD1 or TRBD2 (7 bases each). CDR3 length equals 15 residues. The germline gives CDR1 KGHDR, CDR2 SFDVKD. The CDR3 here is CATSDSTGAGEPQYF. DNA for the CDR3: TGTGCCACCAGTGATTCCACAGGGGCGGGAGAGCCCCAGTACTTC.

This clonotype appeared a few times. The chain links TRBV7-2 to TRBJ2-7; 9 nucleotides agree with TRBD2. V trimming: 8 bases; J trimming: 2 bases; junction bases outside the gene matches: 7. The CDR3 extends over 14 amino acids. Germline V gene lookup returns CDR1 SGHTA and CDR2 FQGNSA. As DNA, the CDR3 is TGTGCCAGCCAACCAATAGCGGGAGCCTACGAGCAGTACTTC. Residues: CASQPIAGAYEQYF.

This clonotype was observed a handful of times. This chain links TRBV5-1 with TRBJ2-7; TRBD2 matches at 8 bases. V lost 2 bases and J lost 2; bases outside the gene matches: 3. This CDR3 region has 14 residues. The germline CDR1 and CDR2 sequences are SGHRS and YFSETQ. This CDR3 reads CASSFGAGAYEQYF. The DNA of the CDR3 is TGCGCCAGCAGCTTTGGAGCGGGGGCCTACGAGCAGTACTTC.

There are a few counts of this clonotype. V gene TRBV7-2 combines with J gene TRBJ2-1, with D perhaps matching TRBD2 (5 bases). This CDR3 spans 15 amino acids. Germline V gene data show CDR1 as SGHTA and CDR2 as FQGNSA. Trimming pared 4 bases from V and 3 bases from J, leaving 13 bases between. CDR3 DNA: TGTGCCAGCAGCTACCCCGGGGTCGGCTACAATGAGCAGTTCTTC. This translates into CASSYPGVGYNEQFF.

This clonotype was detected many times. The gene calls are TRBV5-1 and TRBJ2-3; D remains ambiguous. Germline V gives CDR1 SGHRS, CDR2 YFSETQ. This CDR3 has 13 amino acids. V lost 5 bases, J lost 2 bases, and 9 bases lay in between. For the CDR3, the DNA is TGCGCCAGCAGGGACCGGACCACAGATACGCAGTATTTT. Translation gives CASRDRTTDTQYF.

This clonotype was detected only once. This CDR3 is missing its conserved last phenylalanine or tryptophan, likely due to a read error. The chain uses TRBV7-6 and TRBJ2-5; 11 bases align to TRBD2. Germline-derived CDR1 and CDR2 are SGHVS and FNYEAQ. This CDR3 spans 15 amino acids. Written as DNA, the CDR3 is TGTGCCAGCAGCCTAGCGGGGGGATTTCAAGAGACCCAGTACTCC. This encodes CASSLAGGFQETQYS.

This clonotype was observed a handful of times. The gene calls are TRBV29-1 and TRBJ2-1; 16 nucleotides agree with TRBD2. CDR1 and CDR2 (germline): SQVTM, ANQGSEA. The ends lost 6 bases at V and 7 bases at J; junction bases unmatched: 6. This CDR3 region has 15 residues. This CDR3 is CSVVGLAGGLNEQFF. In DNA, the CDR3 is TGCAGCGTCGTGGGACTAGCGGGAGGGTTGAATGAGCAGTTCTTC.

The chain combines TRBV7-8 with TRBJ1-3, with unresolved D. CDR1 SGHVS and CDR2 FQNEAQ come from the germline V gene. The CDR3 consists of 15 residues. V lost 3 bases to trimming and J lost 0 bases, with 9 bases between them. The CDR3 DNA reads TGTGCCAGCAGCTTCGGCGGTAGCTCTGGAAACACCATATATTTT. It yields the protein CASSFGGSSGNTIYF.

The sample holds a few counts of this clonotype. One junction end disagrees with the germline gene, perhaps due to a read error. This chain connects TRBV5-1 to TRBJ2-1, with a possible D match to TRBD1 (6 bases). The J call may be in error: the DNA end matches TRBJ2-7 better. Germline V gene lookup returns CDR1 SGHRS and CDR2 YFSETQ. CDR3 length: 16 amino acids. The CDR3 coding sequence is TGCGCCAGCAGGTTGGCTACAGGGAGCTCCTACAATGAGCAGTACTTC. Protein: CASRLATGSSYNEQYF.

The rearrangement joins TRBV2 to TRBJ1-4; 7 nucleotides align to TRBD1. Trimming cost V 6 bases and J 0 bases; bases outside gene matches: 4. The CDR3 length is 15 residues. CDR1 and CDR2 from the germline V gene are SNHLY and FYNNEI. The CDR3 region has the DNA TGTGCCAGCAGCAGACAGGGCTCAACTAATGAAAAACTGTTTTTT. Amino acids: CASSRQGSTNEKLFF.

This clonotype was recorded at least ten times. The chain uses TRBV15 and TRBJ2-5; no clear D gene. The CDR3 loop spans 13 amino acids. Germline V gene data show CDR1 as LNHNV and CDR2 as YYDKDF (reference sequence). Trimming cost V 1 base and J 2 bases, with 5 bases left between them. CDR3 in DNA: TGTGCCACCAGCAGAGGAGCACAAGAGACCCAGTACTTC. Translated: CATSRGAQETQYF.

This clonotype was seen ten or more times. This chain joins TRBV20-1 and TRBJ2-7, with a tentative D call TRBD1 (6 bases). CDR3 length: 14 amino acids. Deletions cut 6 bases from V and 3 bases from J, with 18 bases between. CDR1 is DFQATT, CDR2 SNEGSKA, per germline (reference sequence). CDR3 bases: TGCAGTGCGGGATCCGGGACACGATACTACGAGCAGTACTTC. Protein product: CSAGSGTRYYEQYF.

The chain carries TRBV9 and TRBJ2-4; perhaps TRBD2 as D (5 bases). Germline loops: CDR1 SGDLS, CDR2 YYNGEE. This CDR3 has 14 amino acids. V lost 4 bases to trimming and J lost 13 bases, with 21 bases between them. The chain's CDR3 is CASSFLDGMSEQYF. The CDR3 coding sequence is TGTGCCAGCAGCTTCCTAGACGGGATGTCTGAGCAGTACTTC.

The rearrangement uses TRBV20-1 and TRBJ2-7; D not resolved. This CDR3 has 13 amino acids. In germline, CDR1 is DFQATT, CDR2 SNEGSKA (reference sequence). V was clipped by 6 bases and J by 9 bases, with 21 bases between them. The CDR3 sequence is CSAVKRGWVGQYF. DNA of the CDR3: TGCAGTGCGGTCAAGCGCGGTTGGGTGGGGCAGTACTTC.

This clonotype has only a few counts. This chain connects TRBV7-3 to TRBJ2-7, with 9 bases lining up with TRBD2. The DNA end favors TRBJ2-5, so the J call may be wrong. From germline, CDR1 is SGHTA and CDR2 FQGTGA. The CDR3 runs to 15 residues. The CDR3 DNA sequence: TGTGCCAGCAGCCCAGGCCCAGCGGGGGGTGGGACCCAGTACTTC. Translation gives CASSPGPAGGGTQYF.